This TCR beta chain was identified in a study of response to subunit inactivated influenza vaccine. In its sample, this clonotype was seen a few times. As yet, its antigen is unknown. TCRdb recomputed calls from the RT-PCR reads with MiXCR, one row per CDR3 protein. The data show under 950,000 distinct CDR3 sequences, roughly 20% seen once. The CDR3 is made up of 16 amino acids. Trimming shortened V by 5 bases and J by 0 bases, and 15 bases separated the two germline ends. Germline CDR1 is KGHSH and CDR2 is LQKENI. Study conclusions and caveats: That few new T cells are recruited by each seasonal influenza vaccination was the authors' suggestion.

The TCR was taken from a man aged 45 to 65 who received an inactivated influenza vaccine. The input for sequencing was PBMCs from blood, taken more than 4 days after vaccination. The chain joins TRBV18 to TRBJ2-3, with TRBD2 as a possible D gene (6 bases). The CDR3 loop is CASSATRDPSTDTQYF. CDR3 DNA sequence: TGTGCCAGCTCAGCCACGCGGGACCCTAGCACAGATACGCAGTATTTT.